A selection of T cell receptor beta chains follows, all from one sample in a study of shared clonotypes between healthy human individuals. The method was immunoSEQ multiplex PCR; TCRdb's version includes in-frame clones alone and lacks a portion of them. The sample yields 2 million to 2.5 million clones, 85% to 95% seen once. The sample taken for sequencing was naive CD8+ T cells sorted from blood. The receptor set was obtained from a man between 18 and 35 years old in good health. Both conserved end residues are trimmed from each CDR3. Fields, in order: clone size, CDR3 length, J gene, V gene, CDR3 protein. Clone sizes are given selectively: once, few, many, or a class where the clone is expanded.

size: -; length: 14; J: TRBJ2-2; V: TRBV12-5; CDR3: ASGLAPRGITGELF
size: once; length: 11; J: TRBJ2-7; V: TRBV19; CDR3: ASSATGIYEQY
size: -; length: 12; J: TRBJ2-7; V: TRBV28; CDR3: ASSLLGDSYEQY
size: once; length: 14; J: TRBJ2-2; V: TRBV29-1; CDR3: SVEDRVSANTGELF
size: -; length: 14; J: TRBJ1-6; V: TRBV9; CDR3: ASSAQDRPYNSPLH
size: -; length: 12; J: TRBJ1-2; V: TRBV27; CDR3: ASSLTGGFYGYT
size: -; length: 10; J: TRBJ2-7; V: TRBV11-2; CDR3: ASSLGEYEQY
size: -; length: 10; J: TRBJ2-5; V: TRBV30; CDR3: AWFVGGQTQY
size: -; length: 13; J: TRBJ2-7; V: TRBV9; CDR3: ASSVDGGRSYEQY
size: -; length: 12; J: TRBJ2-2; V: TRBV6-5; CDR3: ASTGLAGTGELF
size: -; length: 13; J: TRBJ1-1; V: TRBV6-5; CDR3: ASSYSFSGFTEAF
size: once; length: 12; J: TRBJ2-7; V: TRBV29-1; CDR3: SVDGLTDSYEQY
size: -; length: 12; J: TRBJ1-1; V: TRBV7-6; CDR3: ASSPGNVNTEAF
size: -; length: 12; J: TRBJ1-3; V: TRBV9; CDR3: ASSASGPSVTIY
size: -; length: 12; J: TRBJ1-4; V: TRBV6-9; CDR3: ASRVRRTEVKLF
size: -; length: 8; J: TRBJ2-3; V: TRBV4-1; CDR3: ASGEDTQY
size: -; length: 10; J: TRBJ2-3; V: TRBV27; CDR3: ASSGASDTQY
size: -; length: 14; J: TRBJ2-7; V: TRBV5-6; CDR3: ASSLFTGAVSYEQY
size: -; length: 12; J: TRBJ1-6; V: TRBV19; CDR3: ASSWGQHNSPLH
size: -; length: 10; J: TRBJ2-7; V: TRBV11-2; CDR3: ATGTGGIEQY
size: -; length: 12; J: TRBJ1-1; V: TRBV5-4; CDR3: ASQIQGARTEAF
size: -; length: 11; J: TRBJ2-7; V: TRBV6-5; CDR3: ASSYSTEYEQY
size: -; length: 13; J: TRBJ2-3; V: TRBV29-1; CDR3: SVESGQEGTDTQY
size: -; length: 14; J: TRBJ2-5; V: TRBV4-1; CDR3: ASSQTGTGVTETQY
size: -; length: 13; J: TRBJ2-3; V: TRBV28; CDR3: ASRTRDSEFGTQY
size: once; length: 14; J: TRBJ2-1; V: TRBV18; CDR3: ASSPPSGRALNEQF
size: -; length: 11; J: TRBJ2-5; V: TRBV5-1; CDR3: ASCPDNQETQY
size: -; length: 11; J: TRBJ2-7; V: TRBV30; CDR3: AWRQGNSYEQY
size: -; length: 13; J: TRBJ2-3; V: TRBV5-6; CDR3: ASSPGTLSTDTQY
size: -; length: 12; J: TRBJ1-5; V: TRBV27; CDR3: ASSVTGGYQPQH